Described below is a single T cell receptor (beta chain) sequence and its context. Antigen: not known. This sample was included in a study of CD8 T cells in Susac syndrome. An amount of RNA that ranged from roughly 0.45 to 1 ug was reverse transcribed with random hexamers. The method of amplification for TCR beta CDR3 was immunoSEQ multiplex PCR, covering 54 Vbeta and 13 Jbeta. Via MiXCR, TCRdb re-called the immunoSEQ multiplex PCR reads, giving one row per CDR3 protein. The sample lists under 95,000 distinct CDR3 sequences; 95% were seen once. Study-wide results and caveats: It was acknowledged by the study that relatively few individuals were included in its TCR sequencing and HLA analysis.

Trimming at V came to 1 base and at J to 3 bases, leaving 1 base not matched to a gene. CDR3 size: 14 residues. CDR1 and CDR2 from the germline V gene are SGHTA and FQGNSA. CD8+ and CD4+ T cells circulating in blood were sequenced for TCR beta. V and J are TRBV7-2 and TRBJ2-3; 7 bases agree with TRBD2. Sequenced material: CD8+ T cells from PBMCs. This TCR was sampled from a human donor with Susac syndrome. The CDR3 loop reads CASSLEAGTDTQYF. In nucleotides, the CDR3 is TGTGCCAGCAGCTTAGAAGCGGGGACAGATACGCAGTATTTT.